The rows below give T cell receptor beta chains drawn from one sample of a study of OX40 agonist ivuxolimab in advanced cancers. Profiled with immunoSEQ multiplex PCR; TCRdb holds only in-frame clones, not every one. The sample yields some 67,000 clones, about 85% seen once. Here the sequenced sample was CD4+ or CD8+ T cells sorted from blood, taken in a trial of the OX40 agonist ivuxolimab. These receptors originate from an adult with an advanced solid tumor such as melanoma, head and neck, liver or kidney cancer. Both conserved end residues are trimmed from each CDR3. Each record gives: J gene, V gene, CDR3 protein.

TRBJ2-1,TRBV7-8,ASSTRQKSSTGGSYNEQF
TRBJ1-1,TRBV2,ASSVGRGGTEAF
TRBJ1-4,TRBV6-5,ASSYATGNHEKLF
TRBJ1-5,TRBV7-2,ASSINTNQPQH
TRBJ1-6,TRBV10-2,ASSESLASGGKGTLH
TRBJ2-7,TRBV6-5,ASTPDSSYEQY
TRBJ2-1,TRBV5-4,ASSLGTSGNEQF
TRBJ1-6,TRBV5-1,ASSPEGLSSPLH
TRBJ1-2,TRBV5-1,ASSLGGGSGYGYT
TRBJ1-2,TRBV10-2,ASRADYGYT
TRBJ2-3,TRBV4-3,ASSQDLTRASTDTQY
TRBJ2-5,TRBV5-5,ASSLDGHGSETQY
TRBJ1-4,TRBV6-1,ASTFSRLPGSQLF
TRBJ1-2,TRBV28,ASSPPANYGYT
TRBJ2-5,TRBV2,ASGDPTRETQY
TRBJ1-1,TRBV11-3,ASSLVSSWAGATEAF
TRBJ2-7,TRBV19,ASSIGSHYEQY
TRBJ1-5,TRBV28,ASSQTDQPQH
TRBJ1-3,TRBV10-3,AISEWEWEAGNTIY
TRBJ2-7,TRBV11-3,ASSLVGRTHYEQY
TRBJ1-6,TRBV7-2,ASSPPNPPLH
TRBJ2-5,TRBV5-1,ASSSRFQETQY
TRBJ2-1,TRBV15,ATSRDRLAGAQF
NA,TRBV7-8,ASSSQDTRYEQY
TRBJ2-3,TRBV28,ATVDRDKGDTQY
TRBJ2-1,TRBV4-1,ASSHGRYNEQF
TRBJ2-3,TRBV2,ASLGEGVGPDTQY
TRBJ1-1,TRBV7-2,ASWAVQPGTEAF